This entry is about one T cell receptor beta chain. Assay: immunoSEQ multiplex PCR; the TCRdb copy retains only in-frame clones and omits some. Found here are around 200,000 clones, about 88% of them singletons; the top ten hold approximately 5%. This record belongs to a study of blood T cell repertoires in COVID-19. This CDR3 is 13 amino acids long. V dropped 3 bases and J dropped 8 bases, with 14 bases sitting between them. Germline V gives CDR1 SGHRS, CDR2 YFSETQ. The source material was peripheral blood. This chain uses TRBV5-1 with TRBJ1-2, with D tentatively TRBD1 (6 bases). This TCR derives from a woman older than 75 with acute or convalescent COVID-19. The CDR3 region is CASSSSGDGGYTF. The CDR3 nucleotides are TGCGCCAGCAGCTCGTCAGGGGACGGCGGCTACACCTTC.